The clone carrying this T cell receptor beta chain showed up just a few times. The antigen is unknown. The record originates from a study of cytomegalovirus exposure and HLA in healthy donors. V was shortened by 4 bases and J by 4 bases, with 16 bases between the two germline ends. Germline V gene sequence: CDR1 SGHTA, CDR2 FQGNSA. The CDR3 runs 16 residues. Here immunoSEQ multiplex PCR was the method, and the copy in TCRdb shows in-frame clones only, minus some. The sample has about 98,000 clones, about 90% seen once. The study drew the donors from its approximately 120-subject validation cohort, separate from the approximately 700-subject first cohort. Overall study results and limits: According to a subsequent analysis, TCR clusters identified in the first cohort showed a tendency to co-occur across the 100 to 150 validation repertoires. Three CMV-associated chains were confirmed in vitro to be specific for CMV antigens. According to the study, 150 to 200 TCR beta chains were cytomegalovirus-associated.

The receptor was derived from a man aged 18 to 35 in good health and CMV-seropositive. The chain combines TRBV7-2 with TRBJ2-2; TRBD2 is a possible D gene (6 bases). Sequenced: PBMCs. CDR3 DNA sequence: TGTGCCAGCAGCTGGGCGGGGTACCGGGGCACCGGGGAGCTGTTTTTT. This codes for CASSWAGYRGTGELFF.